This T cell receptor (beta chain) is drawn from a study of blood T cells in healthy people across ages. Study-level findings and limits: Because sorting was not performed, PBMCs prevented conclusive naive versus antigen-experienced comparison. Long-lived donors exceeded aged donors in naive CD4+ cells and diversity.

For this clonotype: The antigen remains undetermined. The junction departs from germline at one end; a sequencing error may be responsible.

A second PCR of roughly 7 to 11 cycles used a sample-barcoded 5' primer and a J-beta primer mix. TCRdb called the 5' RACE reads again in MiXCR, with one record for every CDR3 protein. This table has around 1.1 million distinct CDR3 sequences, 35% to 40% appearing once. The CDR3 is made up of 15 amino acids. From germline, CDR1 is LGHNA and CDR2 YSLEER. The chain joins TRBV4-3 to TRBJ1-4, with D unresolved. The sequence was obtained from a man between 18 and 29 years old in good health. Sequenced input: blood. Here the CDR3 DNA reads TGCGCCGGCAGCCAAGTTGCGGGTGCCGGTGAAAAACTGTTTTTT. Its translation is CAGSQVAGAGEKLFF.